These 2 T cell receptor beta chains were sequenced from one sample in a study of blood T cell repertoires in COVID-19. This table comes from immunoSEQ multiplex PCR, and its TCRdb copy is limited to in-frame clones, with some not included. This table has 130,000 to 150,000 clones, more than 75% appearing once. What was sequenced was peripheral blood. The receptors stem from a man in his 60s with active or convalescent COVID-19.

The V and J genes are TRBV29-1 and TRBJ2-2; maybe TRBD1 (6 bases). This CDR3 spans 14 amino acids. In germline, CDR1 is SQVTM, CDR2 ANQGSEA. V was clipped by 7 bases and J by 2 bases, with 14 bases between them. The CDR3 here is CSALPTGNTGELFF. The CDR3 DNA reads TGCAGCGCGCTGCCGACAGGAAACACCGGGGAGCTGTTTTTT.

The chain employs TRBV5-1 and TRBJ2-5, with 7 bases aligning to TRBD1. Germline CDR1 is SGHRS and CDR2 is YFSETQ. After removal of 0 bases from V and 5 bases from J, the junction contained 10 bases not matched to a gene. This CDR3 is 16 amino acids long. The CDR3 region has the DNA TGCGCCAGCAGCTTGGAAGGGGGCGAGAGCTTTGAGACCCAGTACTTC. This codes for CASSLEGGESFETQYF.